The rows below give T cell receptor beta chains drawn from one sample of a study of T-cell reconstitution after alpha-beta-depleted transplantation in children. TCRdb called the PCR reads again in MiXCR, with one record for every CDR3 protein. The data show over 400,000 distinct CDR3 sequences, 9.5% to 15% seen once. Source: PBMCs from the stem cell graft donor, taken from the stem cell graft. Receptors were obtained from a human donor who donated a stem cell graft to a child with combined immunodeficiency. Each CDR3 is given with its conserved first and last residue. Fields, in order: V gene, D gene, clone size, J gene, CDR3 DNA, CDR3 protein. A D gene is named only where the DNA matches it firmly. The listing skips clone size in some rows; elsewhere it reads once, few, many or a size class.

>TRBV6-4|TRBD2|many|TRBJ2-3
TGTGCCAGCAGTGACAAAGCCGGGGGGGCCTCAGATACGCAGTATTTT
CASSDKAGGASDTQYF
>TRBV18|-|few|TRBJ2-5
TGTGCCAGCTCACCACCGGTCTTCCAAGAGACCCAGTACTTC
CASSPPVFQETQYF
>TRBV6-4|-|many|TRBJ2-2
TGTGCCAGCAGTCAACTAGCCACCGGGGAGCTGTTTTTT
CASSQLATGELFF
>TRBV9|-|few|TRBJ2-5
TGTGCCAGCAGCCAAGGTCAACAGGCGATCCAAGAGACCCAGTACTTC
CASSQGQQAIQETQYF
>TRBV7-2|-|many|TRBJ2-2
TGTGCCAGCACCCGGAACACCGGGGAGCTGTTTTTT
CASTRNTGELFF
>TRBV28|TRBD1|-|TRBJ1-1
TGTGCCAGCAGCTCCGGGACAGGGGGCTCAGACACTGAAGCTTTCTTT
CASSSGTGGSDTEAFF
>TRBV12-3/TRBV12-4|TRBD2|-|TRBJ2-7
TGTGCCAGCAGCCATATGGGAGGGGACTACGAGCAGTACTTC
CASSHMGGDYEQYF
>TRBV10-3|TRBD2|-|TRBJ2-3
TGTGCCACTTATCACAGCGGGGGGGACCCAGATACGCAGTATTTT
CATYHSGGDPDTQYF
>TRBV6-5|-|few|TRBJ2-1
TGTGCCAGCAGTTTGAAACGGGGGGAGCAGTTCTTC
CASSLKRGEQFF
>TRBV7-9|-|-|TRBJ2-2
TGTGCCAGCAGCTTAGTTCCCTCTGCGACCGGGGAGCTGTTTTTT
CASSLVPSATGELFF
>TRBV20-1|TRBD1|few|TRBJ1-5
TGCAGTGCTCTGAACCCGGGACAGGTGAATCAGCCCCAGCATTTT
CSALNPGQVNQPQHF
>TRBV4-3|TRBD2|many|TRBJ2-3
TGCGCCAGCAGCCAAGACCTACTAGCGGGCAGCACAGATACGCAGTATTTT
CASSQDLLAGSTDTQYF
>TRBV29-1|-|-|TRBJ2-5
TGCAGCGTACAGGCCCAAGAGACCCAGTACTTC
CSVQAQETQYF
>TRBV6-1|-|many|TRBJ2-1
TGTGCCAGCAGTGAAGGCGGGTACTCCTACAATGAGCAGTTCTTC
CASSEGGYSYNEQFF
>TRBV29-1|TRBD1|few|TRBJ1-1
TGCAGCGTTGACACAGGGGGCTCGGGCACTGAAGCTTTCTTT
CSVDTGGSGTEAFF
>TRBV4-2|-|many|TRBJ2-2
TGTGCCAGCAGCCAAAACGGATTGGGGGGAACCGGGGAGCTGTTTTTT
CASSQNGLGGTGELFF
>TRBV4-2|TRBD2|few|TRBJ2-5
TGTGCCAGCAGCCTTCGACTAGCGGTCCAAGAGACCCAGTACTTC
CASSLRLAVQETQYF
>TRBV5-1|-|-|TRBJ1-1
TGCGCCAGCAGCGCTAAAGAAGACAGAAGGACCACTGAAGCTTTCTTT
CASSAKEDRRTTEAFF
>TRBV20-1|TRBD1|few|TRBJ2-3
TGCAGTGCTAGGGTGGGACAGGGGTGGTTATCCCACTACACAGATACGCAGTATTTT
CSARVGQGWLSHYTDTQYF
>TRBV6-1|-|few|TRBJ1-1
TGTGCCAGCAATACCAGAACAAGCCCAAAGCCTGAAGCTTTCTTT
CASNTRTSPKPEAFF
>TRBV5-1|-|-|TRBJ2-7
TGCGCCAGCAACGTCGGCAACTCCTACGAGCAGTACTTC
CASNVGNSYEQYF
>TRBV7-2|TRBD1|-|TRBJ1-2
TGTGCCAGCAGCTTAGGAGGAGGGAGGGGGCAAGGCTACACCTTC
CASSLGGGRGQGYTF